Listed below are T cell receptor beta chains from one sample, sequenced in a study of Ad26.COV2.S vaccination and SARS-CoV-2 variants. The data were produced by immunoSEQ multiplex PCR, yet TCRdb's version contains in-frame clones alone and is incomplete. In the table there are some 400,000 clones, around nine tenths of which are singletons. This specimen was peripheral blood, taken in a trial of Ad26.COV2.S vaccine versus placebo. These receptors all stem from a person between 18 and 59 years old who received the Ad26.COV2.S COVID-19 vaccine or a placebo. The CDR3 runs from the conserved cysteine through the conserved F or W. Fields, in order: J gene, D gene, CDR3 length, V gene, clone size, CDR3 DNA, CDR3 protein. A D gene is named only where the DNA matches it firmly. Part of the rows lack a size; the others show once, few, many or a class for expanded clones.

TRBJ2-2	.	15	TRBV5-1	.	TGCGCCAGCAAAAGTAGACAGGGAGGCGCCGGGGAGCTGTTTTTT	CASKSRQGGAGELFF
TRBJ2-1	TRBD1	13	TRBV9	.	TGTGCCAGCAGCGTAGGGACAGGGTTTGAGCAGTTCTTC	CASSVGTGFEQFF
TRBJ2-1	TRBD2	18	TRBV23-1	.	TGCGCCAGCACCCACGGAGCCGGGACTAGCGGGATTCGCGATGAGCAGTTCTTC	CASTHGAGTSGIRDEQFF
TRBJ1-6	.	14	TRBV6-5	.	TGTGCCAGCAGGCAAACCAACGGTAATTCACCCCTCCACTTT	CASRQTNGNSPLHF
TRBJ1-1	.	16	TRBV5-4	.	TGTGCCAGCAGCCCCGGGACTACGAGGGGGAACACTGAAGCTTTCTTT	CASSPGTTRGNTEAFF
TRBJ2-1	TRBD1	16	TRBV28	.	TGTGCCAGCAGTTCCAAAAAAATCCAGGGGGCCTATGAGCAGTTCTTC	CASSSKKIQGAYEQFF
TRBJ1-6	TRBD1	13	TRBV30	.	TGTGCCGCCTCCGGACAGGGTAATTCACCCCTCCACTTT	CAASGQGNSPLHF
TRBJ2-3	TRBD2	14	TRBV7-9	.	TGTGCCTCCCTTGCGCGGGAGGTGACAGATACGCAGTATTTT	CASLAREVTDTQYF
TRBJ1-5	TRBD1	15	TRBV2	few	TGTGCCAGCAATCCAGGGGGCGGGAGCAATCAGCCCCAGCATTTT	CASNPGGGSNQPQHF
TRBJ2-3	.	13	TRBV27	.	TGTGCCAGCAGGCCCTTTAGCACAGATACGCAGTATTTT	CASRPFSTDTQYF
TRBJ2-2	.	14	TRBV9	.	TGTGCCAGCACCGAGGGAGGGAACACCGGGGAGCTGTTTTTT	CASTEGGNTGELFF
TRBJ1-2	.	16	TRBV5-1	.	TGCGCCAGCCACAACCAATTCAGTACTTTTAACTATGGCTACACCTTC	CASHNQFSTFNYGYTF
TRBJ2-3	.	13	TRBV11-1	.	TGTGCCAGCAGCTCGTCCCCGGGGGATACGCAGTATTTT	CASSSSPGDTQYF
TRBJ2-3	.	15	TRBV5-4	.	TGTGCCAGCAGCTTGGGCCGGGTCCCAACGGATACGCAGTATTTT	CASSLGRVPTDTQYF
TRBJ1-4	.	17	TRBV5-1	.	TGCGCCAGCAGCCCGTCTTCTAGGACACGGGGGTTTCGAAAACTGTTTTTT	CASSPSSRTRGFRKLFF
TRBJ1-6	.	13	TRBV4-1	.	TGCGCCAGCAGCCAAGCACCGGGTTCACCCCTCCACTTT	CASSQAPGSPLHF
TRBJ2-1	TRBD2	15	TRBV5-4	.	TGTGCCAGCAGCCCTGGGACTAGCGGAAGTGATGAGCAGTTCTTC	CASSPGTSGSDEQFF
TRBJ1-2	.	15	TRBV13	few	TGTGCCAGCAGCCCTTATGTGGGAGCTAACTATGGCTACACCTTC	CASSPYVGANYGYTF
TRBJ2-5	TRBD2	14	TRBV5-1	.	TGCGCCAGCAGCCCTGGGACTAGCCCAGAGACCCAGTACTTC	CASSPGTSPETQYF
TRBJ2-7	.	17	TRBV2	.	TGTGCCAGCAGCGAGTCAGGCTCCAGGCTAGCCCCCTACGAGCAGTACTTC	CASSESGSRLAPYEQYF
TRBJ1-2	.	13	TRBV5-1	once	TGCGCCAGCAGCTCTATACAGGACTATGGCTACACCTTC	CASSSIQDYGYTF
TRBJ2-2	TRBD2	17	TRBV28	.	TGTGCCAGCAGTAGACCTCCGGGACTAGTCAACGTCGGGGAGCTGTTTTTT	CASSRPPGLVNVGELFF
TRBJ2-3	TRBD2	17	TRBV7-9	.	TGTGCCAGCAGCTTAGCGCCCGGACTAGCGGGCACAGATACGCAGTATTTT	CASSLAPGLAGTDTQYF
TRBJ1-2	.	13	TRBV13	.	TGTGCCAGCAGTTTTACATCGAACTATGGCTACACCTTC	CASSFTSNYGYTF
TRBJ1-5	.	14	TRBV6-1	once	TGTGCCAGCAGTGACCGGGCCATCAATCAGCCCCAGCATTTT	CASSDRAINQPQHF
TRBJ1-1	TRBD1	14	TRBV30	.	TGTGCCTGGAGTGGGGGACAGGGGAACACTGAAGCTTTCTTT	CAWSGGQGNTEAFF
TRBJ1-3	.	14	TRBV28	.	TGTGCCAGCAGTTCGTTTGGCTCTGGAAACACCATATATTTT	CASSSFGSGNTIYF
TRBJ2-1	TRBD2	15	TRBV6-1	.	TGTGCCAGCAGTGATCCGGGATCGGGAGGCAATGAGCAGTTCTTC	CASSDPGSGGNEQFF
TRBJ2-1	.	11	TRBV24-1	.	TGTGCCACCAGTAAGTCCAATGAGCAGTTCTTC	CATSKSNEQFF
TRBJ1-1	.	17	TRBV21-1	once	TGTGCCAGCAGCAAAAGGACAGGGGGCAAGTGGGACACTGAAGCTTTCTTT	CASSKRTGGKWDTEAFF
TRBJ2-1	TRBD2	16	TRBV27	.	TGTGCCAGCAACTATTTGAGGGAGGGACCTTACAATGAGCAGTTCTTC	CASNYLREGPYNEQFF
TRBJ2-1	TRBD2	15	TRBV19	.	TGTGCCAGTAGTATGTTGACTAGCGGGACCAATGAGCAGTTCTTC	CASSMLTSGTNEQFF
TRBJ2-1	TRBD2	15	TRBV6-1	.	TGTGCCAGCAGTGATGACCTAGCGGTGTACAATGAGCAGTTCTTC	CASSDDLAVYNEQFF
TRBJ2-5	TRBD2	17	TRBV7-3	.	TGTGCCAGCAGCTTCGGGGGACTAGCGGGGGACCAAGAGACCCAGTACTTC	CASSFGGLAGDQETQYF
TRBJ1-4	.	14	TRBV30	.	TGTGCCTGGAGTATAGGTCCGGGGAGTGAAAAACTGTTTTTT	CAWSIGPGSEKLFF
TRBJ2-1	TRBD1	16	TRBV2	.	TGTGCCAGCAACCAGGGGGTCATGAGCTCCTACAATGAGCAGTTCTTC	CASNQGVMSSYNEQFF
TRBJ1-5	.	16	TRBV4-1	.	TGCGCCAGCAGCCAAGGTCCCGGGGCAAGGGGTCAGCCCCAGCATTTT	CASSQGPGARGQPQHF
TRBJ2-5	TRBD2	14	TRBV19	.	TGTGCCAGTACACGGACTAGCAAGCAAGAGACCCAGTACTTC	CASTRTSKQETQYF
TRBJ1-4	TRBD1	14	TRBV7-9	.	TGTGCCAGCAGCTTAGGACAGGGATTTGAAAAACTGTTTTTT	CASSLGQGFEKLFF
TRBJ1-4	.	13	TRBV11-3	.	TGTGCCAGCAGCTTCGGCGGGGATGAAAAACTGTTTTTT	CASSFGGDEKLFF
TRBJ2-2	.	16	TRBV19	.	TGTGCCAGTAGCGGGCTGGGAGCGGGGAACACCGGGGAGCTGTTTTTT	CASSGLGAGNTGELFF
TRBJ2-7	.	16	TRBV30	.	TGTGCCTGGAGTGTGGGTTTGGGCGACTGGGGCTACGAGCAGTACTTC	CAWSVGLGDWGYEQYF
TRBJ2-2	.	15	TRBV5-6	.	TGTGCCAGCAGCCCTGGACAGACTACCACCGGGGAGCTGTTTTTT	CASSPGQTTTGELFF
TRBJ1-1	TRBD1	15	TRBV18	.	TGTGCCAGCTCCCTACTCTCGGACAGGGGCGCTGAAGCTTTCTTT	CASSLLSDRGAEAFF
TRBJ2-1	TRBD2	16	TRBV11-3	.	TGTGCCAGCAGCTTCGGGACTAGCGGGGGATACAATGAGCAGTTCTTC	CASSFGTSGGYNEQFF
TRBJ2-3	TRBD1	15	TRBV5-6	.	TGTGCCAGCAGCTTGTGGGACAGGCAATCAGATACGCAGTATTTT	CASSLWDRQSDTQYF
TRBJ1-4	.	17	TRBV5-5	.	TGTGCCAGCAGCCAACAGGACCAGCCTGCAACTAATGAAAAACTGTTTTTT	CASSQQDQPATNEKLFF
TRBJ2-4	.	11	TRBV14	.	TGTGCCAGCAGCTCCGAAAACATTCAGTACTTC	CASSSENIQYF
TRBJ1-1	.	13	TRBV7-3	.	TGTGCCAGCAGCGGTGGACAGAACACTGAAGCTTTCTTT	CASSGGQNTEAFF
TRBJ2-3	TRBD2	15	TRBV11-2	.	TGTGCCAGCAGCGAGTATGGACTAGTCACAGATACGCAGTATTTT	CASSEYGLVTDTQYF